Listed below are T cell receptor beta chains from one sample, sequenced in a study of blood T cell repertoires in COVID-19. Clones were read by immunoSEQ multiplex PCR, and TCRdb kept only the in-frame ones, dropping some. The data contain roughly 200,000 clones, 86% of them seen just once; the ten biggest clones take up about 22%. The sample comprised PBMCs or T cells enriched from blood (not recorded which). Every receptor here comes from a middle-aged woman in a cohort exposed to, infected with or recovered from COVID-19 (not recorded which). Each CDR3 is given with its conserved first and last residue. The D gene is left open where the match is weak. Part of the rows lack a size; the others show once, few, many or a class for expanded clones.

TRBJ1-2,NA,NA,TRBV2,CASSESGTNYGYTF,TGTGCCAGCAGTGAATCAGGGACTAACTATGGCTACACCTTC
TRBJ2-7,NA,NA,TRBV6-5,CASSYSIASSAEQYF,TGTGCCAGCAGTTACTCGATTGCTAGCTCCGCCGAGCAGTACTTC
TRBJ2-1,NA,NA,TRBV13,CASSFYRANEQFF,TGTGCCAGCAGCTTCTACAGGGCTAATGAGCAGTTCTTC
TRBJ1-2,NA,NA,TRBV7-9,CASSADAYGYTF,TGTGCCAGCAGCGCGGATGCCTATGGCTACACCTTC
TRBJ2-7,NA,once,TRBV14,CASSQGRVIAEYEQYF,TGTGCCAGCAGCCAAGGGAGGGTGATAGCGGAATACGAGCAGTACTTC
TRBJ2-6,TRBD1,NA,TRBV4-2,CASSQDPGGPGANVLTF,TGTGCCAGCAGCCAAGATCCAGGGGGCCCTGGGGCCAACGTCCTGACTTTC
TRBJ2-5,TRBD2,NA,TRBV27,CASSQTSWMTQYF,TGTGCCAGCAGTCAGACTAGCTGGATGACCCAGTACTTC
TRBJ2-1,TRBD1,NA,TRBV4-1,CASSQELTLRDRTNNEQFF,TGCGCCAGCAGCCAAGAACTTACACTCCGGGACAGGACCAACAATGAGCAGTTCTTC
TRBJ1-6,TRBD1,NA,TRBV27,CATKLPGQGASSPLHF,TGTGCCACCAAACTTCCGGGACAGGGGGCAAGTTCACCCCTCCACTTT
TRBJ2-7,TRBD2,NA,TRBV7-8,CASSLVAGRSSYEQYF,TGTGCCAGCAGCTTAGTAGCGGGGAGGAGCTCCTACGAGCAGTACTTC
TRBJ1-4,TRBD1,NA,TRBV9,CASSGRDSNEKLFF,TGTGCCAGCAGCGGCCGGGACAGTAATGAAAAACTGTTTTTT
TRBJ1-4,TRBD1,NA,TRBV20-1,CSASEGGREKLFF,TGCAGTGCTAGTGAAGGGGGCCGTGAAAAACTGTTTTTT
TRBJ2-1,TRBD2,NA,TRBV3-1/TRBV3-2,CASSHGISGLPSYNEQFF,TGTGCCAGCAGCCACGGAATTAGCGGGCTCCCCTCCTACAATGAGCAGTTCTTC
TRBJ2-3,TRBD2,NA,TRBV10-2,CASSDLGLETSTDTQYF,TGCGCCAGCAGTGATCTGGGACTAGAGACCTCCACAGATACGCAGTATTTT
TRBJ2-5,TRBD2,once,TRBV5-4,CASRKREGETQYF,TGTGCCAGCAGAAAGCGGGAGGGGGAGACCCAGTACTTC
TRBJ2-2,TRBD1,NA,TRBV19,CASSTRPGQIPGELFF,TGTGCCAGTAGTACACGTCCGGGACAGATTCCCGGGGAGCTGTTTTTT
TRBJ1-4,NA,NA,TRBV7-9,CASSLPGGINEKLFF,TGTGCCAGCAGCTTACCGGGGGGGATTAATGAAAAACTGTTTTTT
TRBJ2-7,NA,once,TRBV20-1,CSARRGYEQYF,TGCAGTGCTCGCCGGGGGTACGAGCAGTACTTC
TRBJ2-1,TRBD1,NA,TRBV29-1,CSVLQGSEQFF,TGCAGCGTTTTACAGGGGAGTGAGCAGTTCTTC
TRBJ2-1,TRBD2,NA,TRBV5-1,CASSFGTSGSNEQFF,TGCGCCAGCAGCTTCGGGACTAGCGGGAGCAATGAGCAGTTCTTC
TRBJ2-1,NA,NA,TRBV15,CATSRALNEQFF,TGTGCCACCAGCAGAGCCTTAAATGAGCAGTTCTTC
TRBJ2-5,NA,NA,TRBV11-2,CASSLVRRQETQYF,TGTGCCAGCAGCTTAGTCCGCAGGCAAGAGACCCAGTACTTC
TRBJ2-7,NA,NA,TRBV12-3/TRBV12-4,CASSLWGLNEQYF,TGTGCCAGCAGTTTATGGGGGCTCAACGAGCAGTACTTC
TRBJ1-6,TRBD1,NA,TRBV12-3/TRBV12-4,CASSGTGRTPLHF,TGTGCCAGCAGTGGGACAGGTCGGACACCCCTCCACTTT
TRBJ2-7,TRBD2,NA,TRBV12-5,CASAPSAGVAGVSYEQYF,TGTGCTAGTGCTCCCTCCGCCGGGGTAGCGGGAGTTTCCTACGAGCAGTACTTC
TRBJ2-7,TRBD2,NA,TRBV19,CASNLAGGPHEQYF,TGTGCCAGTAATCTAGCGGGAGGGCCGCACGAGCAGTACTTC
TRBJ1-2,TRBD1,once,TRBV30,CAWSRTGLWYGYTF,TGTGCCTGGAGTCGGACAGGGTTATGGTATGGCTACACCTTC
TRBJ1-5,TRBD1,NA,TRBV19,CASRRDRVGNQPQHF,TGTGCCAGTAGGAGGGACAGGGTGGGCAATCAGCCCCAGCATTTT
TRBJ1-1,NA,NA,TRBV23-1,CASSQYDRLNTEAFF,TGCGCCAGCAGTCAATACGACAGATTAAACACTGAAGCTTTCTTT
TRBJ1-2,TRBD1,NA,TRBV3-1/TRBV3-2,CASSHSRGQGAGGYTF,TGTGCCAGCAGCCATTCAAGGGGACAGGGGGCGGGAGGCTACACCTTC
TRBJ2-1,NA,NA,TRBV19,CASSVQQGLGIYEQFF,TGTGCCAGTAGTGTCCAACAGGGATTGGGTATTTATGAGCAGTTCTTC
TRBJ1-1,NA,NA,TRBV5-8,CASSLTENTEAFF,TGTGCCAGCAGTCTGACAGAGAACACTGAAGCTTTCTTT
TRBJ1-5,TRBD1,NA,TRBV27,CASSSGTGPRYSNQPQHF,TGTGCCAGCAGTTCTGGGACAGGTCCTCGATATAGCAATCAGCCCCAGCATTTT
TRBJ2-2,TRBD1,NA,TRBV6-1,CASSEFGRGHTGELFF,TGTGCCAGCAGTGAATTCGGCAGGGGGCACACCGGGGAGCTGTTTTTT
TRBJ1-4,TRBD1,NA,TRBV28,CASSSTGGREKLFF,TGTGCCAGCAGTTCTACAGGGGGCCGGGAAAAACTGTTTTTT
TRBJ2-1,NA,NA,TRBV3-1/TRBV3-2,CASSHNSGSSYNEQFF,TGTGCCAGCAGCCATAACAGCGGAAGCTCCTACAATGAGCAGTTCTTC
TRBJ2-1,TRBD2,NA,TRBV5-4,CASSPGTSGSFYNEQFF,TGTGCCAGCAGCCCCGGGACTAGCGGGAGTTTCTACAATGAGCAGTTCTTC
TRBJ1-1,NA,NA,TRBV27,CASIEPNTEAFF,TGTGCCAGCATTGAGCCGAACACTGAAGCTTTCTTT
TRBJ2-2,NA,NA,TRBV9,CASSPTGVGPSGELFF,TGTGCCAGCAGTCCTACCGGGGTTGGCCCCTCCGGGGAGCTGTTTTTT
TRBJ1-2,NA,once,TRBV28,CASISTGGGYTF,TGTGCCAGCATTTCCACCGGAGGGGGCTACACCTTC
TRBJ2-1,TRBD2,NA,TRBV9,CASSMTSGGINEQFF,TGTGCCAGCAGCATGACTAGCGGGGGGATCAATGAGCAGTTCTTC
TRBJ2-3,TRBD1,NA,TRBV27,CASSILTGGGSTDTQYF,TGTGCCAGCAGTATCCTGACAGGGGGCGGGAGCACAGATACGCAGTATTTT
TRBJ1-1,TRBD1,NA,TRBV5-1,CASSSDRPGVAFF,TGCGCCAGCAGCTCGGACAGGCCTGGAGTAGCTTTCTTT
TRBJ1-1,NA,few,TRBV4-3,CASSQDLGTLITEAFF,TGCGCCAGCAGCCAAGACTTGGGGACACTAATAACTGAAGCTTTCTTT
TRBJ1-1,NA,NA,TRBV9,CASSLHPGRGMNTEAFF,TGTGCCAGCAGCTTACACCCGGGACGGGGGATGAACACTGAAGCTTTCTTT
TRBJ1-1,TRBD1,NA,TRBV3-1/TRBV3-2,CASSWNRGNTEAFF,TGTGCCAGCAGCTGGAACAGGGGTAACACTGAAGCTTTCTTT
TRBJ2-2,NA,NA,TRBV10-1,CASSGGGGANTGELFF,TGCGCCAGCAGTGGCGGTGGCGGGGCGAACACCGGGGAGCTGTTTTTT
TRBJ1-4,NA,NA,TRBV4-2,CASSQPDNKVGNEKLFF,TGTGCCAGCAGCCAACCCGACAATAAGGTGGGTAATGAAAAACTGTTTTTT
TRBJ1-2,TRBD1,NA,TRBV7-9,CASSLDRAYGYTF,TGTGCCAGCAGTCTCGACAGGGCCTATGGCTACACCTTC